This T cell receptor (beta chain) was identified during a study of control samples from healthy donors and cancer patients. Measured with immunoSEQ multiplex PCR; TCRdb has only the in-frame clones, and not every one. The sample shows about 180,000 clones, about 90% of them seen only once. This CDR3 has 15 amino acids. CDR1 is SGHRS, CDR2 YFSETQ, per germline. Trimming left V 4 bases short and J 2 bases short, with 16 bases between. The specimen sequenced was blood. This receptor was identified in a woman between 45 and 65 years old in good health. The chain links TRBV5-1 to TRBJ2-7; D perhaps matches TRBD1 (6 bases). The CDR3 DNA reads as TGCGCCAGCAGCCGTGGACAGCAGGCCACCTACGAGCAGTACTTC. This sequence encodes CASSRGQQATYEQYF.